This entry lists 25 T cell receptor beta chains sequenced from one sample in a study of control samples from healthy donors and cancer patients. The protocol was immunoSEQ multiplex PCR, while the TCRdb copy is restricted to in-frame clones and leaves out a portion. The sample consists of 150,000 to 200,000 clones, approximately 94% of them appearing once. The source material was blood. The receptors were sampled from a man aged 30 to 45 in good health.

The V gene is TRBV6-5, the J gene TRBJ1-1; no firm D call. This CDR3 spans 16 amino acids. Germline CDR1 reads MNHEY; CDR2 reads SVGAGI. Trimming removed 0 bases from V and 6 bases from J, with 17 bases in between. The CDR3 DNA is TGTGCCAGCAGTTACTCGATTGGGATGGGGAGGGCTGAAGCTTTCTTT. Translating it yields CASSYSIGMGRAEAFF.

V and J are TRBV27 and TRBJ1-6; TRBD1 aligns across 9 bases. The CDR3 length is 15 residues. V shed 6 bases, J shed 4 bases, and the junction held 4 bases outside the gene matches. The germline CDR1 and CDR2 sequences are MNHEY and SMNVEV (reference sequence). CDR3 DNA sequence: TGTGCCAGCAGAACAGGGGGCGGTTATAATTCACCCCTCCACTTT. Protein product: CASRTGGGYNSPLHF.

This chain connects TRBV19 to TRBJ2-2; 9 bases are a match to TRBD2. Germline V lookup: CDR1 LNHDA, CDR2 SQIVND (reference sequence). Unmatched junction bases numbered 7, after V lost 5 bases and J lost 6 bases. The CDR3 loop spans 15 amino acids. CDR3 DNA sequence: TGTGCCAGTAGTCCCAGCGCGGGAGGGGCCGGGGAGCTGTTTTTT. It specifies CASSPSAGGAGELFF.

In nucleotides, the CDR3 is TGTGCCAGCAGCACCCGGACATATGGCTACACCTTC. It translates to CASSTRTYGYTF. The chain uses TRBV7-2 and TRBJ1-2; tentatively, D is TRBD1 (5 bases). V lost 5 bases and J lost 5, with 9 bases in between. Germline V gene sequence: CDR1 SGHTA, CDR2 FQGNSA. The length of the CDR3 is 12 residues.

The genes are TRBV5-1 and TRBJ1-2; D is ambiguous. In germline, CDR1 is SGHRS, CDR2 YFSETQ. The CDR3 contains 13 residues. V was shortened by 0 bases and J by 3 bases, with 6 bases between the two germline ends. The CDR3 sequence: CASSLDGDYGYTF. Written as DNA, the CDR3 is TGCGCCAGCAGCTTGGACGGGGACTATGGCTACACCTTC.

Here the CDR3 reads CASSLGSAAAVYEQYF. The CDR3 DNA sequence: TGCGCCAGCAGCTTGGGGTCGGCAGCGGCCGTCTACGAGCAGTACTTC. The gene calls are TRBV5-1 and TRBJ2-7, with D maybe TRBD2 (5 bases). CDR3 length equals 16 residues. CDR1 is SGHRS and CDR2 is YFSETQ in the germline V gene. Trimming shortened V by 0 bases and J by 3 bases, and 16 bases separated the two germline ends.

This sequence joins TRBV7-9 and TRBJ2-1; 12 nucleotides line up with TRBD1. The junction had 4 bases not matched to a gene; V was cut back by 5 bases and J by 2 bases. This CDR3 is built from 16 residues. Germline CDR1 reads SEHNR; CDR2 reads FQNEAQ (reference sequence). Written as DNA, the CDR3 is TGTGCCAGCAGCCGGGGACAGGGGGCCCCCTACAATGAGCAGTTCTTC. This encodes CASSRGQGAPYNEQFF.

The V call is TRBV9, the J call TRBJ1-1; 8 bases align to TRBD1. V lost 6 bases, J lost 1 base, and 5 bases stayed unmatched. This CDR3 has 14 residues. From germline, CDR1 is SGDLS and CDR2 YYNGEE. This CDR3 reads CASTGTGGNTEAFF. In DNA form, the CDR3 reads TGTGCCAGCACCGGGACAGGAGGGAACACTGAAGCTTTCTTT.

The rearrangement links TRBV6-5 to TRBJ1-2; tentatively, D is TRBD1 (5 bases). V was shortened by 9 bases and J by 3 bases, with 11 bases between the two germline ends. This CDR3 spans 12 amino acids. From germline, CDR1 is MNHEY and CDR2 SVGAGI. CDR3 protein: CARGGRDYGYTF. The CDR3 coding sequence is TGTGCCAGGGGGGGGAGGGACTATGGCTACACCTTC.

The chain couples TRBV3-1 (or the pseudogene TRBV3-2) to TRBJ2-2, with D hard to call. The V gene's germline CDR1 is LGHDT and CDR2 YNNKEL (reference sequence). This CDR3 is built from 13 residues. V was shortened by 0 bases and J by 6 bases, with 5 bases between the two germline ends. The CDR3 DNA reads TGTGCCAGCAGCCAAGATATGGCCGGGGAGCTGTTTTTT. Amino acid sequence: CASSQDMAGELFF.

This clone has just a few counts. The chain recombines TRBV24-1 with TRBJ2-5; 13 nucleotides match TRBD2. Per the germline V gene, CDR1 is KGHDR and CDR2 is SFDVKD. Losses at the gene ends were 10 bases for V and 5 bases for J; bases not matched to a gene: 3. CDR3 length equals 13 residues. CDR3 DNA sequence: TGTGCCACGGGACTAGCGGGAACGGAGACCCAGTACTTC. Translation gives CATGLAGTETQYF.

This clone was detected once. The V call is TRBV19, the J call TRBJ2-5, with TRBD1 matching 7 bases. After removal of 4 bases from V and 0 bases from J, the junction contained 2 bases not matched to a gene. Germline loops: CDR1 LNHDA, CDR2 SQIVND (reference sequence). CDR3 length: 14 amino acids. The CDR3 loop reads CASSKGQNQETQYF. In DNA form, the CDR3 reads TGTGCCAGTAGTAAGGGACAGAACCAAGAGACCCAGTACTTC.

This clone was picked up one time. An end of the junction does not agree with germline; a read error may underlie this. The rearrangement joins TRBV7-2 to TRBJ1-1, with D unclear. The CDR3 contains 12 residues. Germline V gives CDR1 SGHTA, CDR2 FQGNSA. The CDR3 nucleotides read TGTGCCAGCAGCCTGGACTTGACTGAGGCTTTCTTT. This codes for CASSLDLTEAFF.

A word on this clone: This same CDR3 is encoded by further DNA sequences in the sample. The CDR3, as DNA: TGCGCCAGCAGCTTGCAGGGAACAACTAATGAAAAACTGTTTTTT. Protein product: CASSLQGTTNEKLFF. J is TRBJ1-4 and V is TRBV5-1, with a tentative D call TRBD1 (5 bases). Trimming took off 1 base at V and 0 bases at J, with 7 bases between the two ends. Germline V CDR1 and CDR2: SGHRS, YFSETQ. The CDR3 has 15 residues. Full variable domain (rest looked up from reference TRBV5-1 and TRBJ1-4): KAGVTQTPRYLIKTRGQQVTLSCSPISGHRSVSWYQQTPGQGLQFLFEYFSETQRNKGNFPGRFSGRQFSNSRSEMNVSTLELGDSALYLCASSLQGTTNEKLFFGSGTQLSVL.

The rearrangement uses TRBV6-5 and TRBJ1-5, with D perhaps matching TRBD1 (5 bases). Germline CDR1 MNHEY, CDR2 SVGAGI. Trimming stripped 3 bases from V and 2 bases from J, with 8 bases between. This CDR3 region has 14 residues. CDR3 DNA sequence: TGTGCCAGCAGTTATGCGGGGCGCAATCAGCCCCAGCATTTT. Its translation: CASSYAGRNQPQHF.

The chain joins TRBV5-5 to TRBJ1-1, with TRBD1 as a possible D gene (6 bases). V gave up 5 bases and J gave up 2 bases, with 13 bases separating them. CDR1 is SGHKS, CDR2 YYEKEE, per germline (reference sequence). This CDR3 is 14 amino acids long. CDR3 region: CASRGAGANTEAFF. For the CDR3, the DNA is TGTGCCAGCAGGGGGGCAGGGGCAAACACTGAAGCTTTCTTT.

V is TRBV7-8 and J is TRBJ1-3; the D gene is possibly TRBD1 (6 bases). Deletions cut 0 bases from V and 2 bases from J, with 11 bases between. The CDR3 spans 16 residues. Germline V lookup: CDR1 SGHVS, CDR2 FQNEAQ. CDR3 DNA sequence: TGTGCCAGCAGCTTAGCAACAGGGTTTACTGGAAACACCATATATTTT. Protein: CASSLATGFTGNTIYF.

The chain links TRBV5-6 to TRBJ2-2, with 8 nucleotides matching TRBD1. This CDR3 comprises 15 residues. Per germline, CDR1 SGHDT and CDR2 YYEEEE. The J segment lost 5 bases and the V segment lost 0 bases, leaving 3 bases of the junction unmatched. This CDR3 reads CASSLDRGRTGELFF. Written as DNA, the CDR3 is TGTGCCAGCAGCTTGGACAGGGGGAGAACCGGGGAGCTGTTTTTT.

The chain carries TRBV27 and TRBJ1-2, with a tentative D call TRBD1 (5 bases). Germline V gene data show CDR1 as MNHEY and CDR2 as SMNVEV (reference sequence). There are 14 residues in the CDR3. V lost 6 bases to trimming and J lost 4 bases, with 15 bases between them. CDR3 residues: CASRGLGEGYGYTF. In DNA form, the CDR3 reads TGTGCCAGCAGGGGACTTGGGGAGGGCTATGGCTACACCTTC.

The chain couples TRBV7-2 to TRBJ2-6; D unclear. V shed 5 bases and J shed 2 bases, with 16 bases lying between them. The CDR3 spans 17 residues. From germline, CDR1 is SGHTA and CDR2 FQGNSA. The CDR3 loop is CASSKDQVLAGANVLTF. The CDR3 nucleotides read TGTGCCAGCAGCAAAGATCAGGTCTTGGCTGGGGCCAACGTCCTGACTTTC.

The rearrangement joins TRBV7-2 to TRBJ1-5, with a tentative D call TRBD1 (6 bases). This CDR3 region has 14 residues. Per germline, CDR1 SGHTA and CDR2 FQGNSA. Between the trimmed V and J ends, which lost 3 bases and 3 bases, there was a span of 9 bases. Here the CDR3 DNA reads TGTGCCAGCAGCTTGGGACAATACAATCAGCCCCAGCATTTT. It is translated as CASSLGQYNQPQHF.

The chain couples TRBV9 to TRBJ1-2; TRBD1 is a possible D gene (6 bases). CDR1 and CDR2 (germline): SGDLS, YYNGEE. CDR3 length: 16 residues. V lost 3 bases and J lost 0, with 15 bases in between. As DNA, the CDR3 is TGTGCCAGCAGCGCAGACGACAGGAAACCTAACTATGGCTACACCTTC. Its protein is CASSADDRKPNYGYTF.

As for this clone: Germline is not matched at one junction end, which may reflect a read error. This rearrangement joins TRBV18 to TRBJ2-1; TRBD2 matches 12 bases. The CDR3 contains 15 residues. In germline, CDR1 is KGHSH, CDR2 LQKENI. This chain's CDR3 is CASSRLAGGYNEQFF. Written as DNA, the CDR3 is TGTGCCAGTTCACGGCTAGCGGGAGGGTACAATGAGCAGTTCTTC. Supplemented by reference TRBV18 and TRBJ2-1, the full variable domain reads NAGVMQNPRHLVRRRGQEARLRCSPMKGHSHVYWYRQLPEEGLKFMVYLQKENIIDESGMPKERFSAEFPKEGPSILRIQQVVRGDSAAYFCASSRLAGGYNEQFFGPGTRLTVL.

The CDR3 loop reads CASSVEDGQSNTGELFF. CDR3 bases: TGTGCCAGCAGCGTCGAGGACGGACAGAGTAACACCGGGGAGCTGTTTTTT. The rearrangement uses TRBV9 and TRBJ2-2, with a possible D match to TRBD1 (6 bases). The CDR3 is made up of 17 amino acids. V was trimmed by 2 bases and J by 2 bases, leaving 16 bases between them. CDR1 is SGDLS, CDR2 YYNGEE, per germline.

This clone has only one observation. This chain links TRBV29-1 with TRBJ2-2; D unresolved. The germline CDR1 and CDR2 sequences are SQVTM and ANQGSEA. The ends were cut back, 5 bases at V and 0 bases at J, with 4 bases in the middle. The CDR3 spans 12 residues. CDR3 sequence reads: CSVTANTGELFF. DNA of the CDR3: TGCAGCGTTACAGCGAACACCGGGGAGCTGTTTTTT.